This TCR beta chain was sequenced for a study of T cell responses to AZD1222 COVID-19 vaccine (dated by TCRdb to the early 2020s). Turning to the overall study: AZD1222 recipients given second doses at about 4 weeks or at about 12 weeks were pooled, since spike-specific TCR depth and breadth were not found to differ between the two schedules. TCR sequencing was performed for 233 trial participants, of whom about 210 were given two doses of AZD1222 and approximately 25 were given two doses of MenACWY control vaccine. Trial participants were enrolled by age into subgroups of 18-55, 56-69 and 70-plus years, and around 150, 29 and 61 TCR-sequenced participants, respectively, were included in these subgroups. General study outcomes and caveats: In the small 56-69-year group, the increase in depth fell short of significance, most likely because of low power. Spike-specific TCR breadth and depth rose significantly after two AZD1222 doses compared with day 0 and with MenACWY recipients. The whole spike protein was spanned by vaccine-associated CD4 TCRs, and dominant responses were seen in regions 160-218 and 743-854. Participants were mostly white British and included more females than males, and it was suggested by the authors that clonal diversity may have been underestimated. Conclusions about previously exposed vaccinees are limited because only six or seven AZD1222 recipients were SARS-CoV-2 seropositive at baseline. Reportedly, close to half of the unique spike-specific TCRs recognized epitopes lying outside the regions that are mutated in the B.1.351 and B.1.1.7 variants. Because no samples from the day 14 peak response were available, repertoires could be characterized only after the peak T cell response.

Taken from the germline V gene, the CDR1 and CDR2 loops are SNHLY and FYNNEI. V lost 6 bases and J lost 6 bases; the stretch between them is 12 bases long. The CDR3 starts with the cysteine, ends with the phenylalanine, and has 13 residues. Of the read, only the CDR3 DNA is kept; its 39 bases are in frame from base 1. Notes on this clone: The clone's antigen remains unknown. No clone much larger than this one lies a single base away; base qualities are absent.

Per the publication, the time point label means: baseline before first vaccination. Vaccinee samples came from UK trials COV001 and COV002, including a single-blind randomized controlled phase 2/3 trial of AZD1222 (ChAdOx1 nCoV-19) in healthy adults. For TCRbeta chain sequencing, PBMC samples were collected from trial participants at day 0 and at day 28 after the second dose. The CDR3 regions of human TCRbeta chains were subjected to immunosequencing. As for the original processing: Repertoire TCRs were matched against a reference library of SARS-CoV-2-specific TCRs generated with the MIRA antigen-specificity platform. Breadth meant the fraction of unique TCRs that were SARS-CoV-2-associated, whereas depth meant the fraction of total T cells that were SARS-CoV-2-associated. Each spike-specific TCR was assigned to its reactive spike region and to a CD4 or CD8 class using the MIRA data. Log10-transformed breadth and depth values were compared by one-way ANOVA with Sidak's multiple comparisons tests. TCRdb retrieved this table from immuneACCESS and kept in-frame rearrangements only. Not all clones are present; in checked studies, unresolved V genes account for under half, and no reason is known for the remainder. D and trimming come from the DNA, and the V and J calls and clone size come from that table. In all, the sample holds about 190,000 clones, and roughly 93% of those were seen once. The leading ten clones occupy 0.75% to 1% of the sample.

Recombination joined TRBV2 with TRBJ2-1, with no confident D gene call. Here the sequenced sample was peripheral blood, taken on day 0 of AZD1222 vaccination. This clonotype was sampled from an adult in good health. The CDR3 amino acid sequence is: CASRGVQTNEQFF. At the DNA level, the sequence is TGTGCCAGCAGAGGCGTTCAAACCAATGAGCAGTTCTTC. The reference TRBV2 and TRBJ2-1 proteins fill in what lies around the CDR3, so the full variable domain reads EPEVTQTPSHQVTQMGQEVILRCVPISNHLYFYWYRQILGQKVEFLVSFYNNEISEKSEIFDDQFSVERPDGSNFTLKIRSTKLEDSAMYFCASRGVQTNEQFFGPGTRLTVL.